This TCR beta chain was sequenced in a study of response to subunit inactivated influenza vaccine. Findings and limits, study-wide: Few additional T cells are recruited per seasonal influenza vaccination, authors suggested.

TCRdb processed the RT-PCR reads anew with MiXCR; each CDR3 protein has one entry. Of approximately 730,000 distinct CDR3 sequences listed, about 15% are singletons. This clonotype was seen more than once but under ten times. Its antigen is unknown. The CDR3 sequence is 13 residues long. CDR1 and CDR2 (germline): SEHNR, FQNEAQ (reference sequence). Trimming pared 5 bases from V and 2 bases from J, leaving 9 bases between. The TCR was taken from a man between 45 and 60 years old who received an inactivated influenza vaccine. This sequence joins TRBV7-9 and TRBJ2-5; no definite D call. This material consisted of PBMCs from blood, taken around 15 days before vaccination. The CDR3 loop reads CASSKWEQETQYF. The DNA of the CDR3 is TGTGCCAGCAGCAAATGGGAACAAGAGACCCAGTACTTC. Drawing the rest from reference TRBV7-9 and TRBJ2-5, the complete variable domain is DTGVSQNPRHKITKRGQNVTFRCDPISEHNRLYWYRQTLGQGPEFLTYFQNEAQLEKSRLLSDRFSAERPKGSFSTLEIQRTEQGDSAMYLCASSKWEQETQYFGPGTRLLVL.